In this sample, the clone carrying this T cell receptor beta chain turned up many times. Its antigen is undetermined. This sample was taken from a study of T-cell reconstitution after alpha-beta-depleted transplantation in children. Study observations and caveats: It was newly produced T cells that mostly accounted for T-cell counts and diversity one year after transplant. Some patients' high day-60 TCRbeta diversity was attributed to recipient cells surviving conditioning.

Preparation of the TCRbeta library used unique molecular identifiers. TCRdb re-derived calls from the PCR reads in MiXCR, one entry per CDR3 protein. The table lists hundreds of thousands of distinct CDR3 sequences, around 14% of them singletons. Trimming stripped 2 bases from V and 1 base from J, with 22 bases between. The germline gives CDR1 DFQATT, CDR2 SNEGSKA (reference sequence). This CDR3 has 18 residues. The specimen was PBMCs, collected before TCRalphabeta/CD19-depleted stem cell transplant. This sequence was found in a girl aged 2 to 10 with congenital amegakaryocytic thrombocytopenia, due to receive a stem cell transplant. This chain links TRBV20-1 with TRBJ2-3; D not resolved. In DNA, the CDR3 is TGCAGTGCTAGATCTCCCATTGGGAAAGGAAAGGGCACAGATACGCAGTATTTT. It codes for CSARSPIGKGKGTDTQYF.